These 24 T cell receptor beta chains were sequenced from one sample in a study of coeliac disease (dated by TCRdb to between 2021 and 2023). The library was prepared using the immunoSEQ multiplex PCR assay. Imported from immuneACCESS, the table was reduced by TCRdb to in-frame sequences with V and J called. These copies leave out some clones; in studies compared against another copy, an unresolved V gene accounts for under half, and the cause of the remainder is not known. Here the sample has about 4,800 clones; under 85% occur a single time. Over 4.5% of the sample rests with the top ten. The material sequenced was lamina propria lymphocytes from the gut. This sample's cell subset or site label indicates: lamina propria cell (LPC) fraction of small intestinal biopsy. The receptors originated from a woman aged 18-30 years with active celiac disease.

This clone is categorized as large. The rearrangement joins TRBV5-5 to TRBJ1-2; the D is unclear. V was shortened by 0 bases and J by 6 bases, with 12 bases between the two germline ends. The CDR3 has 14 amino acids. Germline V gene sequence: CDR1 SGHKS, CDR2 YYEKEE (reference sequence). Here the CDR3 DNA reads TGTGCCAGCAGCTTGGGCGCGGGTATAGATGGCTACACCTTC. It translates to CASSLGAGIDGYTF.

This rearrangement joins TRBV6-6 to TRBJ2-7; weak D call: TRBD1 (6 bases). Germline loops: CDR1 MNHNY, CDR2 SVGAGI (reference sequence). This CDR3 spans 14 amino acids. V lost 0 bases and J 5 bases, leaving 11 bases between the germline ends. The CDR3 nucleotides are TGTGCCAGCAGTTACTCCCCCCCAGGGGACGAGCAGTACTTC. It yields the protein CASSYSPPGDEQYF.

J is TRBJ1-1 and V is TRBV5-6; D remains ambiguous. The germline V gene has CDR1 SGHDT and CDR2 YYEEEE. This CDR3 spans 12 amino acids. V lost 0 bases and J lost 2, with 2 bases in between. CDR3: CASSLVNTEAFF. CDR3 bases: TGTGCCAGCAGCTTGGTAAACACTGAAGCTTTCTTT.

The CDR3 DNA reads TGTGCCAGTAGTACCCTACTCCGGGAAGGCACTGAAGCTTTCTTT. Residues: CASSTLLREGTEAFF. The rearrangement joins TRBV19 to TRBJ1-1; no definite D call. Trimming removed 4 bases at V and 4 bases at J, with 16 bases between. Germline values: CDR1 LNHDA, CDR2 SQIVND (reference sequence). The CDR3 runs 15 residues.

This chain connects TRBV11-2 to TRBJ2-7; D gene uncertain. Germline V gene lookup returns CDR1 SGHAT and CDR2 FQNNGV. Trimming stripped 6 bases from V and 6 bases from J, with 6 bases between. This CDR3 contains 10 residues. The CDR3 bases are TGTGCCAGCAGTTTCGGCGAGCAGTACTTC. This gives the protein CASSFGEQYF.

The rearrangement joins TRBV15 to TRBJ2-1, with 7 bases that match TRBD1. Germline CDR1 reads LNHNV; CDR2 reads YYDKDF (reference sequence). V dropped 0 bases and J dropped 8; count of bases not matched to a gene: 16. The CDR3 runs 18 residues. In DNA form, the CDR3 reads TGTGCCACCAGCAGAGAAATGTTTCGGGACAGCCTCAACGATGAGCAGTTCTTC. Its protein product is CATSREMFRDSLNDEQFF. The variable domain in full, with the rest retrieved from reference TRBV15 and TRBJ2-1, is DAMVIQNPRYQVTQFGKPVTLSCSQTLNHNVMYWYQQKSSQAPKLLFHYYDKDFNNEADTPDNFQSRRPNTSFCFLDIRSPGLGDTAMYLCATSREMFRDSLNDEQFFGPGTRLTVL.

J is TRBJ2-1 and V is TRBV5-1; the match to TRBD2 covers 14 bases. CDR1 is SGHRS, CDR2 YFSETQ, per germline. V lost 4 bases, J lost 9 bases, and 6 bases stayed unmatched. CDR3 length equals 15 residues. The CDR3 bases are TGCGCCAGCAGCGAGGGACTAGCGGGAGTAGGTGAGCAGTTCTTC. This sequence encodes CASSEGLAGVGEQFF.

V and J are TRBV5-1 and TRBJ1-5; 7 nucleotides align to TRBD1. Per the germline V gene, CDR1 is SGHRS and CDR2 is YFSETQ. There are 13 residues in the CDR3. V lost 4 bases, J lost 5 bases, and 3 bases stayed unmatched. The CDR3 DNA sequence: TGCGCCAGCAGCCGGGACAGTGATCAGCCCCAGCATTTT. Its protein product is CASSRDSDQPQHF.

The V gene is TRBV5-4, the J gene TRBJ1-2, with unresolved D. V was clipped by 7 bases and J by 4 bases, with 23 bases between them. The CDR3 extends over 16 amino acids. Germline CDR1 and CDR2: SGHNT and YYREEE (reference sequence). This CDR3 reads CASRKTIPGKTYGYTF. CDR3 bases: TGTGCCAGCCGTAAGACCATACCAGGAAAGACCTATGGCTACACCTTC.

The V gene is TRBV6-6, the J gene TRBJ2-7, with TRBD2 matching 7 bases. Losses at the gene ends were 5 bases for V and 3 bases for J; bases not matched to a gene: 1. Germline loops: CDR1 MNHNY, CDR2 SVGAGI (reference sequence). This CDR3 spans 12 amino acids. This CDR3 reads CASSSGNYEQYF. The CDR3 DNA reads as TGTGCCAGCAGTAGCGGGAACTACGAGCAGTACTTC.

The chain combines TRBV5-1 with TRBJ2-1, with TRBD1 as a possible D gene (6 bases). Trimming shortened V by 0 bases and J by 7 bases, and 17 bases separated the two germline ends. The germline gives CDR1 SGHRS, CDR2 YFSETQ. The CDR3 is 16 residues long. CDR3 region: CASSLVTGQGANEQFF. The CDR3 DNA reads as TGCGCCAGCAGCTTGGTGACGGGACAAGGAGCAAATGAGCAGTTCTTC.

The V gene is TRBV7-2, the J gene TRBJ2-7; 9 bases are a match to TRBD1. This CDR3 has 17 residues. Per the germline V gene, CDR1 is SGHTA and CDR2 is FQGNSA. The trim removed 1 base at V and 2 bases at J, leaving 9 bases unmatched. In DNA, the CDR3 is TGTGCCAGCAGCTTAGTATTTTCGGGACAGGGTGCCTACGAGCAGTACTTC. It codes for CASSLVFSGQGAYEQYF.

The chain recombines TRBV5-1 with TRBJ1-1; 8 nucleotides match TRBD1. Germline V gives CDR1 SGHRS, CDR2 YFSETQ. The CDR3 runs to 14 residues. The trim removed 7 bases at V and 2 bases at J, leaving 7 bases unmatched. CDR3 protein: CASSDRGFNTEAFF. The CDR3 DNA sequence: TGCGCCAGCTCAGACAGGGGCTTCAACACTGAAGCTTTCTTT.

The chain is built from TRBV18 and TRBJ2-3; no firm D call. Per germline, CDR1 KGHSH and CDR2 LQKENI. CDR3 size: 12 residues. The V end was cut by 3 bases, the J end by 6 bases, with 7 bases between. For the CDR3, the DNA is TGTGCCAGCTCACCCAGCGACGATACGCAGTATTTT. Translation: CASSPSDDTQYF.

J is TRBJ2-5 and V is TRBV7-6, with 10 bases lining up with TRBD2. Germline loops: CDR1 SGHVS, CDR2 FNYEAQ. CDR3 length equals 15 residues. V lost 5 bases, J lost 7 bases, and 10 bases stayed unmatched. The DNA of the CDR3 is TGTGCCAGCAGCACCGCCGGGACTAGCGATGGGACCCAGTACTTC. Encoded protein: CASSTAGTSDGTQYF. The variable domain in full, completed from reference TRBV7-6 and TRBJ2-5, reads GAGVSQSPRYKVTKRGQDVALRCDPISGHVSLYWYRQALGQGPEFLTYFNYEAQQDKSGLPNDRFSAERPEGSISTLTIQRTEQRDSAMYRCASSTAGTSDGTQYFGPGTRLLVL.

The chain recombines TRBV1 with TRBJ1-4; the DNA was not compared with TRBD1, the D call given in the table. TRBV1 is described as a pseudogene. This CDR3 has 14 amino acids. CDR3 DNA sequence: TGCACCAGCAGCCCAGGGACAGGGAATGAGGAACTGTTTTTT. This gives the protein CTSSPGTGNEELFF.

This clone was counted only a few times. The CDR3 region is CASSYERGATDTQYF. The CDR3 DNA reads TGTGCCAGCAGTTACGAGCGGGGGGCCACAGATACGCAGTATTTT. The V gene is TRBV6-5, the J gene TRBJ2-3, with 9 bases identical to TRBD2. This CDR3 is built from 15 residues. V shed 2 bases, J shed 2 bases, and the junction held 2 bases outside the gene matches. Germline V gene sequence: CDR1 MNHEY, CDR2 SVGAGI.

This clone was found a few times. The chain recombines TRBV30 with TRBJ1-3; 9 nucleotides line up with TRBD1. The V gene end was trimmed by 3 bases and the J gene end by 6 bases; junction bases not matched to a gene: 6. The length of the CDR3 is 14 residues. Germline values: CDR1 GTSNPN, CDR2 SVGIG (reference sequence). CDR3 nucleotides: TGTGCCTGGAGGATAACAGGGGGCGTAAACACCATATATTTT. It encodes CAWRITGGVNTIYF.

J is TRBJ2-3 and V is TRBV7-8; the match to TRBD2 covers 10 bases. Trimming cost V 2 bases and J 2 bases; bases outside gene matches: 1. The CDR3 runs 15 residues. Looked up from germline, CDR1 is SGHVS and CDR2 is FQNEAQ. CDR3 sequence reads: CASSLLAGDTDTQYF. The CDR3 nucleotides read TGTGCCAGCAGCTTACTAGCGGGGGACACAGATACGCAGTATTTT.

The chain is built from TRBV6-4 and TRBJ2-1; the match to TRBD2 covers 10 bases. V lost 2 bases and J lost 10; bases outside the gene matches: 8. Germline V gene lookup returns CDR1 MRHNA and CDR2 SNTAGT. This CDR3 is 15 amino acids long. CDR3 coding DNA: TGTGCCAGCAGTGACGGGAGCGGGGGGGCCGAAGAGCAGTTCTTC. Its protein product is CASSDGSGGAEEQFF.

V gene TRBV5-1 combines with J gene TRBJ1-1; no clear D. CDR1 SGHRS and CDR2 YFSETQ come from the germline V gene. V was pared by 4 bases and J by 0 bases, with 13 bases between. CDR3 length equals 15 residues. The CDR3 region is CASSPEEALNTEAFF. DNA of the CDR3: TGCGCCAGCAGCCCCGAAGAGGCATTGAACACTGAAGCTTTCTTT.

In its sample, this clone was seen a few times. This chain joins TRBV27 and TRBJ1-3; D is unresolved. The germline gives CDR1 MNHEY, CDR2 SMNVEV (reference sequence). Trimming removed 5 bases at V and 4 bases at J, with 12 bases between. This CDR3 has 14 amino acids. CDR3 coding DNA: TGTGCCAGCAGTCTGGTTGCAGGCGGAAACACCATATATTTT. Protein: CASSLVAGGNTIYF.

The CDR3 protein is CASSLSGGAGEQYF. In DNA form, the CDR3 reads TGTGCCAGCAGCTTATCGGGGGGTGCGGGCGAGCAGTACTTC. V and J are TRBV7-3 and TRBJ2-5; 7 bases align to TRBD2. The end of the DNA is better explained by TRBJ2-7, so the J call may be wrong. This CDR3 has 14 amino acids. Germline V CDR1 and CDR2: SGHTA, FQGTGA.

The V and J genes are TRBV7-9 and TRBJ1-2; a possible D gene is TRBD1 (5 bases). Trimming cost V 8 bases and J 3 bases, with 13 bases left between them. CDR1 and CDR2 (germline): SEHNR, FQNEAQ (reference sequence). The CDR3 is 13 residues long. CDR3 DNA: TGTGCCAGCTCAAGCGGGGGGTACTATGGCTACACCTTC. It yields the protein CASSSGGYYGYTF.